The present entry profiles one T cell receptor (beta chain) with its context. Repertoires were generated with immunoSEQ multiplex PCR, while TCRdb's copy carries only in-frame clones and drops some. The sample has more than 200,000 clones; approximately 90% are singletons. Germline V gene sequence: CDR1 SGHTA, CDR2 FQGNSA. V lost 5 bases, J lost 3 bases, and 3 bases stayed unmatched. The CDR3 is made up of 14 amino acids. These data belong to a study of blood T cell repertoires in COVID-19. This chain links TRBV7-2 with TRBJ2-7, with 11 bases lining up with TRBD2. What was sequenced was peripheral blood. The TCR sequence derives from a man aged 35 to 55 with acute or convalescent COVID-19. In nucleotides, the CDR3 is TGTGCCAGCAGCGCCGGACTAGCGGGCTACGAGCAGTACTTC. Its protein product is CASSAGLAGYEQYF.